A selection of T cell receptor beta chains follows, all from one sample in a study of vaccination and CD4 T cells after COVID-19. These TCRs' antigens remain unknown. TCRdb reanalysed the PCR reads using MiXCR and keeps one entry per CDR3 protein. Among 11,000 or so distinct CDR3 sequences, approximately 40% were seen once, and the ten largest hold 25% to 35%. Sequencing was carried out using CD4+ T cells from blood, cultured in vitro. These receptors were obtained from a human donor who had recovered from COVID-19. Both conserved end residues are part of each CDR3. D genes are given only for firm matches. The size of a clone is reported for some rows only, either as once, few or many, or as a class for expanded clones.

d_call j_call v_call clone_size cdr3_nt cdr3_aa
. TRBJ2-2 TRBV24-1 few TGTGCCACCAGTGATCCCGGCCGGACCGGGGAGCTGTTTTTT CATSDPGRTGELFF
. TRBJ1-1 TRBV5-6 . TGTGCCAGCAGCTTGGTGAACACTGAAGCTTTCTTT CASSLVNTEAFF
. TRBJ2-5 TRBV10-3 few TGTGCCATCGGGAGACAGGAGCAAGAGACCCAGTACTTC CAIGRQEQETQYF
TRBD1 TRBJ1-5 TRBV19 . TGTGCCAGTAGTGCGGGTCGACAGGGTGATCAGCCCCAGCATTTT CASSAGRQGDQPQHF
TRBD1 TRBJ1-1 TRBV2 . TGTGCCAGCAGTTATCCAGGGACAGGCGTCCTGATGAACACTGAAGCTTTCTTT CASSYPGTGVLMNTEAFF
. TRBJ1-3 TRBV7-7 . TGTGCTAGCAGCGCGGGGTACTCTGGAAACACCATATATTTT CASSAGYSGNTIYF
TRBD1 TRBJ2-1 TRBV11-1 . TGTGCCAGCAGCAGACGGTCCGGGACAGGGGCGCTTGGTGAGCAGTTCTTC CASSRRSGTGALGEQFF
. TRBJ1-3 TRBV7-6 . TGTGCCAGCAGCCCTGGCTGGGGGGCTGGAAACACCATATATTTT CASSPGWGAGNTIYF
TRBD2 TRBJ2-1 TRBV28 . TGTGCCAGCAGTTTATTGCGGGAGAAGCAGTTCTTC CASSLLREKQFF
. TRBJ1-5 TRBV20-1 . TGCAGTGCTAGAGTTGGTACGCGGCCCCAGCATTTT CSARVGTRPQHF
. TRBJ2-7 TRBV6-1 . TGTGCCAGCAGTAAAAACAGCTCAAACGCTTTCTACGAGCAGTACTTC CASSKNSSNAFYEQYF
. TRBJ2-5 TRBV19 . TGTGCCAGTAGTATAGTCCCCGGGACACAAGAGACCCAGTACTTC CASSIVPGTQETQYF
. TRBJ1-5 TRBV24-1 few TGTGCCACCAGTGACGACGATAGCAATCAGCCCCAGCATTTT CATSDDDSNQPQHF
. TRBJ1-5 TRBV20-1 once TGCAGTGCTAGAGATTTTAGTCAGCCCCAGCATTTT CSARDFSQPQHF
TRBD1 TRBJ1-1 TRBV24-1 few TGTGCCACCAGTGACTCTGACAGGGGCTTCACTGAAGCTTTCTTT CATSDSDRGFTEAFF
. TRBJ2-4 TRBV19 . TGTGCCAGTAGAACGAGGACCCTAGCCAAAAACATTCAGTACTTC CASRTRTLAKNIQYF
TRBD1 TRBJ1-1 TRBV6-1 . TGTGCCAGCAGTGAAGAGTTGTCGGGCAGGGGGCACACTGAAGCTTTCTTT CASSEELSGRGHTEAFF
. TRBJ2-7 TRBV5-4 . TGTGCCAGCAGCTTTGGATTAGAGACTTCCGAGCAGTACTTC CASSFGLETSEQYF
. TRBJ2-1 TRBV21-1 few TGTGCCAGCAGCAAAGCGGGCAGTAGCTCCTACAATGAGCAGTTCTTC CASSKAGSSSYNEQFF
TRBD1 TRBJ2-7 TRBV20-1 few TGCAGTGCTAGGGACAGGGGGCAGACGCCGGCGTACGAGCAGTACTTC CSARDRGQTPAYEQYF
. TRBJ2-1 TRBV11-3 . TGTGCCAGCACGGAAGGAACCGGCCTAAAGAGTGAGCAGTTCTTC CASTEGTGLKSEQFF
TRBD2 TRBJ2-7 TRBV20-1 . TGCAGTGCTACCGGGACTAGCGGGGCCACCTACGAGCAGTACTTC CSATGTSGATYEQYF
TRBD1 TRBJ2-6 TRBV7-9 few TGTGCCAGCAGCGCAGGGGGCCCCGGGACAGGGGGCTCTGGGGCCAACGTCCTGACTTTC CASSAGGPGTGGSGANVLTF
TRBD2 TRBJ2-1 TRBV7-3 few TGTGCCAGCAGCTTCACTAGCGGGGGGCATGAGCAGTTCTTC CASSFTSGGHEQFF
TRBD1 TRBJ1-2 TRBV5-1 few TGCGCCAGCTCGACGGGGACAGTTCCCGCTAACTATGGCTACACCTTC CASSTGTVPANYGYTF
TRBD1 TRBJ2-3 TRBV5-1 . TGCGCCAGCAGCTTGGGACAGGGGGAAGATACGCAGTATTTT CASSLGQGEDTQYF
TRBD1 TRBJ2-2 TRBV20-1 medium-sized TGCAGTGCTAGAAGGACAGGGGGCACCGGGGAGCTGTTTTTT CSARRTGGTGELFF
. TRBJ1-1 TRBV7-8 . TGTGCCAGCAGCCCCTGGACAGCGAACACTGAAGCTTTCTTT CASSPWTANTEAFF
TRBD1 TRBJ2-5 TRBV15 few TGTGCCACCAGCAGAGGAGTAGACAGGGGGCGCGAGACCCAGTACTTC CATSRGVDRGRETQYF
. TRBJ1-5 TRBV7-2 few TGTGCCAGCAGCCCGGGGGGGAATCAGCCCCAGCATTTT CASSPGGNQPQHF
. TRBJ2-3 TRBV7-2 large TGTGCCAGCAGCCCCGGCTACTTAAGCACAGATACGCAGTATTTT CASSPGYLSTDTQYF
. TRBJ1-5 TRBV28 . TGTGCCAGCAGTCCCCGACGGGGGACGGGATATCAGCCCCAGCATTTT CASSPRRGTGYQPQHF